The T cell receptor beta chain described here comes from a study of control samples from healthy donors and cancer patients (dated by TCRdb to the early 2020s). Details on this clone: The antigen it binds to is not known. No much larger clone is present one base from it, and per-base qualities are unavailable.

The library was prepared using the immunoSEQ multiplex PCR assay. TCRdb obtained this table from immuneACCESS and retained in-frame rearrangements with V and J assigned. These tables miss some clones; where compared with another copy, unresolved V genes account for less than half of the shortfall, and the remainder is unexplained. In all, the sample holds 45,000 to 60,000 clones, and less than 95% of those were seen once. Roughly 4% of the sample goes to the ten largest clones. The trim is 5 bases for V and 1 base for J, with a gap of 12 bases between the germline ends. The CDR3 spans 14 residues, from the cysteine through the phenylalanine. Only the CDR3 region is kept as DNA, spanning 42 bases read in frame from base 1. CDR1 and CDR2, looked up from the germline V gene (reference sequence), are LNHDA and SQIVND.

Sequences were obtained from blood. The sequence was obtained from a man in his thirties or forties in good health. The rearranged chain carries TRBV19 and TRBJ2-7, and the D gene may be TRBD2, 6 bases matching. CDR3 loop: CASSPRGGSYEQYF. The DNA sequence is TGTGCCAGTAGTCCGCGGGGAGGATCCTACGAGCAGTACTTC.